The entry below gives a single TCR beta chain sequence along with its context. Per germline, CDR1 SGHRS and CDR2 YFSETQ. V lost 0 bases and J lost 6, with 10 bases in between. This CDR3 comprises 13 residues. This specimen belongs to a study of cytomegalovirus exposure and HLA in healthy donors. The PCR contained 60 Vbeta and 13 Jbeta primers. Libraries were prepared by immunoSEQ multiplex PCR; TCRdb keeps only in-frame clonotypes and omits some of them. The table records 95,000 to 150,000 clones, approximately 66% of them present only once. The TCR sequence derives from a woman in her thirties or forties in good health and CMV-seropositive. Material: PBMCs. V gene TRBV5-1 combines with J gene TRBJ2-7; tentative D call: TRBD2 (5 bases). The CDR3 protein is CASSLGLDSEQYF. The CDR3 region has the DNA TGCGCCAGCAGCTTGGGTCTGGACTCCGAGCAGTACTTC.